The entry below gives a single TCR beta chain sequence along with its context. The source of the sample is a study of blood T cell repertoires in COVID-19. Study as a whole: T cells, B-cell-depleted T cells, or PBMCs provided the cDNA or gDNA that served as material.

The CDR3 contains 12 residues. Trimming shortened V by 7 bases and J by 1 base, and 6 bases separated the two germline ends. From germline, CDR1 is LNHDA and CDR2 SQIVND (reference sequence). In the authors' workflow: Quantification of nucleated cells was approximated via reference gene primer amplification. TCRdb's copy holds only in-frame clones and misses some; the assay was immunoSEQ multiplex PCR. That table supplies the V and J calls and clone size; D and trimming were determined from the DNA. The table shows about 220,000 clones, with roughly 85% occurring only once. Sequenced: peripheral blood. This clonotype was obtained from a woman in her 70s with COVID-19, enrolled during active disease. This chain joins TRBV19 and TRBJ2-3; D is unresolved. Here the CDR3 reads CASNAGTDTQYF. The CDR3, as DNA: TGTGCCAGTAATGCGGGCACAGATACGCAGTATTTT.